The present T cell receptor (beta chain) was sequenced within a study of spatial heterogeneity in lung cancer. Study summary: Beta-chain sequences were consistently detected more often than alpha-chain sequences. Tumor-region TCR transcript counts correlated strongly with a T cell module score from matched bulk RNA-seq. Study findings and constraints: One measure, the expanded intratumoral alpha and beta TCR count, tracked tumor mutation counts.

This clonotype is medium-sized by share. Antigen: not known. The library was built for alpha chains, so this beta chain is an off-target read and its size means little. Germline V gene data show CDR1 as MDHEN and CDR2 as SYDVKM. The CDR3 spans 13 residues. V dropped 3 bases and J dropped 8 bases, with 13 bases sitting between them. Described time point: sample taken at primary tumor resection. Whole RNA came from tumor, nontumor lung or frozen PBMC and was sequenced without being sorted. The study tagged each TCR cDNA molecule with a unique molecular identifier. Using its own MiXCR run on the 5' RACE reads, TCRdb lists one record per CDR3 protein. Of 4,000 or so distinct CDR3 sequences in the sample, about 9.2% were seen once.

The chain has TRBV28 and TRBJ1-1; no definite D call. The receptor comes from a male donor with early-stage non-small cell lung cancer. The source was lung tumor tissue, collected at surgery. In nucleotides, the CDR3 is TGTGCCAGCAGTTTCAGAAGGGTCATGGAAGCTTTCTTT. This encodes CASSFRRVMEAFF.